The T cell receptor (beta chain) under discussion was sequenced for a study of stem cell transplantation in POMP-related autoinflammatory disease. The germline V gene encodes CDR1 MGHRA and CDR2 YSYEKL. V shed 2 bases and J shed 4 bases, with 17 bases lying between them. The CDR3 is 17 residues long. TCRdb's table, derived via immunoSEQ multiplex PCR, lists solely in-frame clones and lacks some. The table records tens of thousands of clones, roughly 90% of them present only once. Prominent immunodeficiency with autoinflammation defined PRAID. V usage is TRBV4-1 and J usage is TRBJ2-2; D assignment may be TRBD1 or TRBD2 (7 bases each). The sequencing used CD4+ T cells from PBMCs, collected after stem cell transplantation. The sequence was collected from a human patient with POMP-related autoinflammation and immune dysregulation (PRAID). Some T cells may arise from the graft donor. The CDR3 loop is CASSQPSGGGITGELFF. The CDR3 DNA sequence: TGCGCCAGCAGCCAACCCTCAGGGGGGGGCATCACCGGGGAGCTGTTTTTT.